Included here is one T cell receptor (beta chain) sequence, with context. This entry belongs to a study of T cell responses to AZD1222 COVID-19 vaccine. The protocol was immunoSEQ multiplex PCR, while the TCRdb copy is restricted to in-frame clones and leaves out a portion. The data hold about 150,000 clones, with 85% to 90% observed a single time. Per germline, CDR1 SGHRS and CDR2 YFSETQ. V lost 4 bases, J lost 0 bases, and 11 bases lay in between. The CDR3 has 15 amino acids. The TCR originated in an adult who received the AZD1222 COVID-19 vaccine. The source was peripheral blood, collected 28 days after the second AZD1222 dose. The chain couples TRBV5-1 to TRBJ1-3; D perhaps matches TRBD1 (5 bases). The CDR3 region is CASSLTGNSGNTIYF. The CDR3, as DNA: TGCGCCAGCAGCCTTACAGGAAACTCTGGAAACACCATATATTTT.